The 5 T cell receptor beta chains in this list originate from one sample, sequenced in a study of shared clonotypes between healthy human individuals. The method was immunoSEQ multiplex PCR; TCRdb's version includes in-frame clones alone and lacks a portion of them. In the table there are 950,000 to 1,200,000 clones, approximately 80% of which are singletons. The sequencing sample was made of memory CD4+ T cells from PBMCs. Subset defined: CD45RA-negative fraction. These receptors were collected from a man younger than 35 in good health. Some clones in this sample may be carry-over from other donors' samples.

J is TRBJ2-5 and V is TRBV10-3; either TRBD1 or TRBD2 may fit D (5 bases each). Between the trimmed V and J ends, which lost 11 bases and 3 bases, there was a span of 16 bases. This CDR3 is built from 13 residues. From germline, CDR1 is ENHRY and CDR2 SYGVKD. The CDR3 is CAHKRDVKETQYF. The CDR3 DNA sequence: TGTGCCCACAAGAGGGACGTAAAAGAGACCCAGTACTTC.

J is TRBJ2-7 and V is TRBV5-1; possible D gene TRBD2, 5 bases. Germline CDR1 SGHRS, CDR2 YFSETQ. This CDR3 is built from 14 residues. Trimming stripped 4 bases from V and 12 bases from J, with 23 bases between. The CDR3 is CASSLRTGSYERYF. The CDR3 DNA is TGCGCCAGCAGCCTCCGGACGGGATCCTACGAGAGGTACTTC.

Of note for this clone: Other DNA variants within this sample encode the same CDR3. V is TRBV7-9 and J is TRBJ1-2; 8 positions match TRBD1. Germline CDR1 SEHNR, CDR2 FQNEAQ (reference sequence). The CDR3 runs 13 residues. Trimming cost V 3 bases and J 4 bases; bases outside gene matches: 1. CDR3: CASSLDRVYGYTF. CDR3 in DNA: TGTGCCAGCAGCTTGGACAGGGTCTATGGCTACACCTTC.

This clone was found many times. The V and J genes are TRBV7-9 and TRBJ1-2, with no clear D. The CDR3 is 13 amino acids. Trimming stripped 2 bases from V and 8 bases from J, with 12 bases between. The germline V gene has CDR1 SEHNR and CDR2 FQNEAQ (reference sequence). CDR3 DNA: TGTGCCAGCAGCTTATCGCGACCGCCAGGCTACACCTTC. Amino acids: CASSLSRPPGYTF.

V gene TRBV11-3 combines with J gene TRBJ2-7, with D unclear. Deletions cut 1 base from V and 5 bases from J, with 6 bases between. Germline V lookup: CDR1 SGHNT, CDR2 YENEEA. This CDR3 has 12 amino acids. The CDR3 sequence is CASSLGEHEQYF. The CDR3 DNA follows: TGTGCCAGCAGCTTAGGAGAACACGAGCAGTACTTC.